This T cell receptor (beta chain) was captured by sequencing in a study of blood T cells in healthy people across ages. A J-beta primer mix and a sample-barcoded 5' primer were used in a second PCR of about 7 to 12 cycles. A 12-random-nucleotide template-switch adaptor tagged each cDNA molecule. Each CDR3 protein gets one entry after TCRdb re-called the 5' RACE reads with MiXCR. Among hundreds of thousands of distinct CDR3 sequences listed, 36% were seen once. Study-level points and caveats: There was a strong correlation between TCR beta diversity and naive T cell percentage.

This clonotype was detected only a few times. Its antigen is as yet unknown. At least 6 micrograms of total RNA were extracted per sample. Germline values: CDR1 SGHDT, CDR2 YYEEEE. CDR3 length equals 14 residues. Between the trimmed V and J ends, which lost 5 bases and 2 bases, there was a span of 14 bases. This sequence was found in a man aged 18 to 30 in good health. The chain recombines TRBV5-6 with TRBJ2-7, with TRBD1 as a possible D gene (5 bases). Sequenced input: blood. CDR3 amino acids: CASRSGFTPYEQYF. CDR3 nucleotides: TGTGCCAGCAGATCAGGGTTTACTCCCTACGAGCAGTACTTC.